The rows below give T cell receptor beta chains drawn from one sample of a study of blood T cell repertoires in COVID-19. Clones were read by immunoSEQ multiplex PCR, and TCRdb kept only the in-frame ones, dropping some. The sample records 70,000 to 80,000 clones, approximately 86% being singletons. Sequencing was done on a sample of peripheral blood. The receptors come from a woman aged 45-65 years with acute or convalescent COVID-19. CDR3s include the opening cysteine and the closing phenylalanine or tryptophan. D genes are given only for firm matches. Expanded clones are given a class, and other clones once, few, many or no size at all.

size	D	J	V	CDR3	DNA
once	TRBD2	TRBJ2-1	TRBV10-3	CAISEQLAGADGEQFF	TGTGCCATCAGTGAGCAGCTAGCGGGAGCTGATGGTGAGCAGTTCTTC
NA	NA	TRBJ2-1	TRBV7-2	CASSLYPGNEQFF	TGTGCCAGCAGCTTATATCCCGGGAATGAGCAGTTCTTC
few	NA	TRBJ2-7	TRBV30	CAWSWGSYEQYF	TGTGCCTGGAGTTGGGGCAGCTACGAGCAGTACTTC
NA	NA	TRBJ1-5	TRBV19	CASRSGASNQPQHF	TGTGCCAGTAGATCAGGGGCCAGCAATCAGCCCCAGCATTTT
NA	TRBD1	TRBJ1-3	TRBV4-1	CASSQRGQGASGNTIYF	TGCGCCAGCAGCCAGCGGGGACAGGGGGCCTCGGGAAACACCATATATTTT
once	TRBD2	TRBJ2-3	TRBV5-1	CASSPGGGKTDTQYF	TGCGCCAGCTCGCCCGGGGGGGGCAAGACAGATACGCAGTATTTT
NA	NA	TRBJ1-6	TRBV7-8	CASSWPEAGHNSPLHF	TGTGCCAGCAGCTGGCCCGAGGCCGGACACAATTCACCCCTCCACTTT
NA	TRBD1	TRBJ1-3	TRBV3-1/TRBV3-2	CASSQDWTGPGNTIYF	TGTGCCAGCAGCCAAGATTGGACAGGGCCTGGAAACACCATATATTTT
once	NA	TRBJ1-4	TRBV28	CASRYPNEKLFF	TGTGCCAGCAGATATCCTAATGAAAAACTGTTTTTT
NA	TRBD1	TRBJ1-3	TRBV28	CASTSGTGGGNTIYF	TGTGCCAGCACCTCAGGAACAGGGGGAGGAAACACCATATATTTT
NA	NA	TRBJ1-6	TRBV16	CASSQSRPKSSNSPLHF	TGTGCCAGCAGCCAATCAAGGCCCAAAAGTAGCAATTCACCCCTCCACTTT
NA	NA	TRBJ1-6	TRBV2	CASSGASSYNSPLHF	TGTGCCAGCAGTGGGGCGAGCTCCTATAATTCACCCCTCCACTTT
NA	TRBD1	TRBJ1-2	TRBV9	CASSVVGTGTYGYTF	TGTGCCAGCAGCGTAGTCGGGACAGGGACATATGGCTACACCTTC
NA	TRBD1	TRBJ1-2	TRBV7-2	CASSYRGLTNYGYTF	TGTGCCAGCAGCTACAGGGGGCTCACTAACTATGGCTACACCTTC
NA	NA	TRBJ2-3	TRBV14	CASSQEWANADTQYF	TGTGCCAGCAGCCAAGAATGGGCCAACGCAGATACGCAGTATTTT